This note documents a single T cell receptor (beta chain) sequence. These data originate in a study of blood T cell repertoires in COVID-19. Losses at the gene ends were 3 bases for V and 4 bases for J; bases not matched to a gene: 6. This CDR3 comprises 16 residues. Germline CDR1 and CDR2: SGHRS and YFSETQ. Generated by immunoSEQ multiplex PCR, the TCRdb table keeps only in-frame clones and is missing some. Altogether approximately 150,000 clones are present, 75% to 90% being singletons, with the ten largest covering roughly 2.3%. This receptor was identified in a man between 65 and 85 years old with acute or convalescent COVID-19. This chain links TRBV5-1 with TRBJ2-7; TRBD2 matches at 14 bases. Sequences were obtained from peripheral blood. The CDR3 loop is CASSWGLAGEGYEQYF. CDR3 sequence (DNA): TGCGCCAGCAGCTGGGGACTAGCGGGAGAGGGGTACGAGCAGTACTTC.